A selection of T cell receptor beta chains follows, all from one sample in a study of OX40 agonist ivuxolimab in advanced cancers. Libraries were prepared by immunoSEQ multiplex PCR; TCRdb keeps only in-frame clonotypes and omits some of them. The table has about 73,000 clones, 80% to 90% seen once. The starting material was CD4+ or CD8+ T cells sorted from blood, obtained in a trial of the OX40 agonist ivuxolimab. The receptors originated from an adult with an advanced solid tumor such as melanoma, head and neck, liver or kidney cancer. The CDR3 runs from the conserved cysteine through the conserved F or W. The D gene is left open where the match is weak. Only part of the rows carry a size: once, few, many, or a class if the clone is expanded.

-,TRBJ1-1,TRBV21-1,-,CASSSGVQAFF,TGTGCCAGCAGCTCGGGGGTTCAGGCTTTCTTT
-,TRBJ2-7,TRBV28,-,CASSPYPYEQYF,TGTGCCAGCAGTCCGTATCCCTACGAGCAGTACTTC
-,TRBJ2-7,TRBV7-8,-,CASSFTGRSWEQYF,TGTGCCAGCAGCTTCACAGGGAGGAGTTGGGAGCAGTACTTC
-,TRBJ2-1,TRBV19,-,CASSMLRAFINEQFF,TGTGCCAGTAGTATGTTGAGGGCCTTCATCAATGAGCAGTTCTTC
once,TRBJ2-5,TRBV2,-,CATADQETQYF,TGTGCCACGGCCGACCAAGAGACCCAGTACTTC
-,TRBJ1-1,TRBV7-9,TRBD1,CASSSLQGASLNTEAFF,TGTGCCAGCAGCTCCCTCCAGGGGGCCTCGCTGAACACTGAAGCTTTCTTT
-,TRBJ2-1,TRBV30,-,CAWSVYEPNEQFF,TGTGCCTGGAGTGTCTATGAGCCCAATGAGCAGTTCTTC
-,TRBJ2-7,TRBV7-9,-,CASSPLGPTYEQYF,TGTGCCAGCAGCCCCCTTGGGCCTACCTACGAGCAGTACTTC
-,TRBJ2-7,TRBV5-1,-,CASSLAGVSYEQYF,TGCGCCAGCAGCTTGGCAGGGGTTTCCTACGAGCAGTACTTC
-,TRBJ2-7,TRBV7-4,TRBD1,CASSLTEQGLPALFSYEQYF,TGTGCCAGCAGCTTAACAGAACAGGGGCTCCCCGCTTTGTTTAGCTACGAGCAGTACTTC
-,TRBJ2-7,TRBV5-1,TRBD2,CASSLAGLAGAEQYF,TGCGCCAGCAGCTTGGCCGGGCTAGCGGGAGCCGAGCAGTACTTC
-,TRBJ1-2,TRBV4-2,TRBD1,CASSPGQANYGYTF,TGTGCCAGCAGCCCTGGACAGGCAAACTATGGCTACACCTTC
-,TRBJ1-1,TRBV30,TRBD1,CAWYWGSQGGAEAFF,TGTGCCTGGTACTGGGGCAGTCAGGGGGGTGCTGAAGCTTTCTTT
-,TRBJ2-2,TRBV7-9,-,CASSLDTGFVAGELFF,TGTGCCAGCAGCTTAGACACAGGGTTTGTTGCCGGGGAGCTGTTTTTT
-,TRBJ1-3,TRBV6-5,-,CASSQTGTSGNTIYF,TGTGCCAGCAGTCAAACAGGGACCTCTGGAAACACCATATATTTT
-,TRBJ1-5,TRBV2,-,CASSESHRPDQPQHF,TGTGCCAGCAGCGAATCCCACAGACCCGATCAGCCCCAGCATTTT
-,TRBJ2-3,TRBV2,TRBD1,CASRQGWGTDTQYF,TGTGCCAGTCGACAGGGATGGGGCACAGATACGCAGTATTTT
-,TRBJ2-7,TRBV4-1,-,CASSQDLVALRDYEQYF,TGCGCCAGCAGCCAAGATCTTGTAGCCCTAAGAGATTACGAGCAGTACTTC
-,TRBJ2-5,TRBV19,-,CASSSDPWGAGETQYF,TGTGCCAGTAGTTCAGACCCGTGGGGGGCCGGCGAGACCCAGTACTTC
-,TRBJ2-3,TRBV7-9,-,CASSLAGGTDTQYF,TGTGCCAGCAGCTTAGCGGGAGGAACAGATACGCAGTATTTT
-,TRBJ2-1,TRBV7-9,TRBD2,CASSFGTRDNEQFF,TGTGCCAGCAGCTTCGGGACTAGGGACAATGAGCAGTTCTTC
-,TRBJ2-1,TRBV29-1,TRBD2,CSVEGLAGVEQFF,TGCAGCGTTGAAGGACTAGCGGGTGTCGAGCAGTTCTTC
-,TRBJ2-7,TRBV6-4,TRBD2,CASASGRVCEQYF,TGTGCCAGCGCTAGCGGGAGGGTCTGCGAGCAGTACTTC
-,TRBJ2-7,TRBV6-1,-,CASSEAGVGYEQYF,TGTGCCAGCAGTGAAGCTGGAGTTGGTTACGAGCAGTACTTC
-,TRBJ2-7,TRBV6-5,-,CASENSYEQYF,TGTGCCAGCGAGAACTCCTACGAGCAGTACTTC
-,TRBJ2-1,TRBV10-3,TRBD2,CAISLLAGDEQFF,TGTGCCATCAGTTTACTAGCGGGAGATGAGCAGTTCTTC
-,TRBJ2-1,TRBV5-6,-,CASSQGPYNEQFF,TGTGCCAGCAGCCAGGGACCATACAATGAGCAGTTCTTC
-,TRBJ2-1,TRBV4-2,TRBD1,CASRGRRDRGQGGGEREQFF,TGTGCCAGCAGAGGGCGAAGGGACAGGGGCCAAGGGGGGGGTGAGAGGGAGCAGTTCTTC
-,TRBJ2-5,TRBV5-1,-,CASSSVVGRGGTQYF,TGCGCCAGCAGCTCCGTCGTTGGCAGGGGGGGGACCCAGTACTTC
-,TRBJ2-7,TRBV19,TRBD2,CASSIATSGRVPSEQYF,TGTGCCAGTAGCATCGCTACTAGCGGGAGGGTCCCCTCCGAGCAGTACTTC
-,TRBJ1-5,TRBV30,TRBD1,CAWSDRGFNQPQHF,TGTGCCTGGAGTGACAGGGGGTTCAATCAGCCCCAGCATTTT
-,TRBJ2-1,TRBV19,TRBD2,CASSTPSGLSNEQFF,TGTGCCAGTAGTACCCCTAGCGGGCTTAGTAATGAGCAGTTCTTC
-,TRBJ1-4,TRBV10-3,-,CAISPDRSNEKLFF,TGTGCCATCAGCCCGGACAGATCTAATGAAAAACTGTTTTTT
-,TRBJ2-5,TRBV6-5,TRBD2,CASSPWGGPQETQYF,TGTGCCAGCAGCCCGTGGGGGGGACCCCAAGAGACCCAGTACTTC
-,TRBJ1-1,TRBV10-3,TRBD1,CAIRVPGQSATEAFF,TGTGCCATCAGAGTACCGGGACAGTCAGCCACTGAAGCTTTCTTT
-,TRBJ2-6,TRBV19,-,CASSEGVGGANVLTF,TGTGCCAGTAGTGAGGGGGTGGGAGGGGCCAACGTCCTGACTTTC
-,TRBJ1-2,TRBV30,-,CAWSVLSGAPYGYTF,TGTGCCTGGAGTGTACTGTCAGGGGCACCATATGGCTACACCTTC
-,TRBJ1-5,TRBV7-3,-,CASSSRLGQPQHF,TGTGCCAGCAGCTCCCGATTGGGGCAGCCCCAGCATTTT
-,TRBJ2-1,TRBV19,TRBD1,CASSISSSGQGARNEQFF,TGTGCCAGTAGTATCAGCAGCTCGGGGCAGGGGGCGCGGAATGAGCAGTTCTTC
-,TRBJ1-1,TRBV28,-,CASSLSQGSRAFF,TGTGCCAGCAGTTTAAGCCAGGGAAGCCGAGCTTTCTTT
once,TRBJ2-7,TRBV7-9,-,CASSLDSSYEQYF,TGTGCCAGCAGCTTAGACAGCTCCTACGAGCAGTACTTC
few,TRBJ1-1,TRBV27,-,CASSRPGDTEAFF,TGTGCCAGCAGTCGCCCGGGTGACACTGAAGCTTTCTTT
-,TRBJ2-5,TRBV7-7,-,CASSPTGSQETQYF,TGTGCTAGCAGCCCTACAGGATCACAAGAGACCCAGTACTTC
-,TRBJ2-3,TRBV19,-,CASSIRSGRDPQYF,TGTGCCAGTAGTATCCGCTCGGGGCGGGATCCGCAGTATTTT
-,TRBJ2-1,TRBV4-1,TRBD2,CASSQVFLTSVLSYEQFF,TGCGCCAGCAGCCAAGTGTTCCTTACTAGCGTCTTATCCTATGAGCAGTTCTTC
once,TRBJ2-1,TRBV6-1,-,CASSEVGTQYNEQFF,TGTGCCAGCAGTGAAGTCGGGACTCAATACAATGAGCAGTTCTTC
-,TRBJ1-6,TRBV27,-,CASREQGNNSPLHF,TGTGCCAGCAGGGAACAGGGAAATAATTCACCCCTCCACTTT
-,TRBJ2-5,TRBV7-9,TRBD1,CASSLGQGPLGETQYF,TGTGCCAGCAGCCTGGGACAGGGTCCCCTGGGGGAGACCCAGTACTTC
-,TRBJ2-7,TRBV28,-,CASSGLSNEQYF,TGTGCCAGCAGCGGGTTAAGCAACGAGCAGTACTTC
-,TRBJ2-4,TRBV10-3,-,CAISEGAPAKNIQYF,TGTGCCATCAGTGAGGGGGCTCCGGCCAAAAACATTCAGTACTTC
-,TRBJ2-2,TRBV5-6,-,CASSSGPKNTGELFF,TGTGCCAGCAGCTCCGGGCCCAAGAACACCGGGGAGCTGTTTTTT
-,TRBJ1-6,TRBV27,-,CASSLSWGASVSPLHF,TGTGCCAGCAGTTTATCATGGGGGGCGAGCGTTTCACCCCTCCACTTT
-,TRBJ2-2,TRBV6-1,-,CASKGAGWTGELFF,TGTGCCAGCAAAGGGGCTGGGTGGACCGGGGAGCTGTTTTTT
-,TRBJ2-5,TRBV5-5,TRBD2,CASSFGLAGGGETQYF,TGTGCCAGCAGCTTCGGTCTAGCGGGAGGAGGAGAGACCCAGTACTTC
-,TRBJ2-5,TRBV15,-,CATGLRETQYF,TGTGCCACCGGCTTAAGGGAGACCCAGTACTTC
-,TRBJ1-2,TRBV7-3,-,CASSPSGLGGGYTF,TGTGCCAGCAGCCCCTCGGGACTCGGCGGTGGCTACACCTTC
-,TRBJ1-2,TRBV6-1,-,CASSAMTVNYGYTF,TGTGCCAGCAGTGCAATGACAGTCAACTATGGCTACACCTTC
-,TRBJ2-5,TRBV20-1,TRBD2,CSPYGGETQYF,TGCAGTCCCTACGGGGGGGAGACCCAGTACTTC
-,TRBJ2-3,TRBV7-2,-,CASSFPSTSTDTQYF,TGTGCCAGCAGCTTCCCTAGCACCAGCACAGATACGCAGTATTTT